This entry features one T cell receptor (beta chain) sequence. This sample is drawn from a study of blood T cell repertoires in COVID-19. TCRdb's copy holds only in-frame clones and misses some; the assay was immunoSEQ multiplex PCR. The profile shows roughly 49,000 clones, around 84% of them singletons. CDR1 and CDR2 (germline): SEHNR, FQNEAQ (reference sequence). There are 15 residues in the CDR3. Trimming pared 5 bases from V and 1 base from J, leaving 13 bases between. Sequencing was performed on peripheral blood. The TCR comes from an older man with active COVID-19. The chain joins TRBV7-9 to TRBJ2-3; possible D gene TRBD1, 6 bases. CDR3 loop: CASSPRAGGTDTQYF. The CDR3 bases are TGTGCCAGCAGCCCCCGGGCAGGGGGCACAGATACGCAGTATTTT. Full variable domain (rest looked up from reference TRBV7-9 and TRBJ2-3): DTGVSQNPRHKITKRGQNVTFRCDPISEHNRLYWYRQTLGQGPEFLTYFQNEAQLEKSRLLSDRFSAERPKGSFSTLEIQRTEQGDSAMYLCASSPRAGGTDTQYFGPGTRLTVL.